This T cell receptor (beta chain) was sequenced for a study of blood T cell repertoires in COVID-19. As for the study in general: The United States, Italy and Spain provided the acute and convalescent COVID-19 samples. Sources were T cells, B-cell-depleted T cells, or PBMCs; the material itself was cDNA or gDNA.

Two negative PCRs, clearance, or symptom resolution characterized the recovered Cohort 3 donors. This CDR3 contains 18 residues. V was clipped by 5 bases and J by 0 bases, with 17 bases between them. From germline, CDR1 is SEHNR and CDR2 FQNEAQ (reference sequence). How the authors handled the data: Amplification of reference gene primers was used by the study to estimate nucleated cell counts. Profiling relied on immunoSEQ multiplex PCR, and the TCRdb table lists in-frame clones only, not all of them. V and J calls and clone size are given by that table; D and trimming were obtained from the DNA. The sample lists approximately 210,000 clones; 65% to 85% were seen once.

Sequenced sample: PBMCs or T cells enriched from blood (not recorded which). The receptor's source is a woman aged 60 to 75 who had recovered from COVID-19. This chain connects TRBV7-9 to TRBJ2-6; no clear D. The CDR3 nucleotides read TGTGCCAGCAGCCCGTCAGTGGCCGCCAGCTCTGGGGCCAACGTCCTGACTTTC. Translating it yields CASSPSVAASSGANVLTF.